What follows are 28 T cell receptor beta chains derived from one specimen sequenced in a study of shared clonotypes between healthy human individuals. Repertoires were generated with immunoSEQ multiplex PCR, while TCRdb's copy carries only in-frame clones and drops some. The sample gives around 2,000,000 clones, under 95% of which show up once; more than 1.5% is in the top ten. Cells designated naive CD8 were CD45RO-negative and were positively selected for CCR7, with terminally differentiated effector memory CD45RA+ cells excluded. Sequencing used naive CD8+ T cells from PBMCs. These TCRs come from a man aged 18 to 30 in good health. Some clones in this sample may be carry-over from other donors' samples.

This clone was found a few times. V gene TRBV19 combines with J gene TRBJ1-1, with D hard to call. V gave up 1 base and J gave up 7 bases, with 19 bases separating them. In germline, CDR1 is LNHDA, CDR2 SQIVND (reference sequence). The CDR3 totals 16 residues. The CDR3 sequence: CASSIVPAPGPHEAFF. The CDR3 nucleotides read TGTGCCAGTAGTATAGTCCCAGCCCCCGGGCCCCATGAAGCTTTCTTT.

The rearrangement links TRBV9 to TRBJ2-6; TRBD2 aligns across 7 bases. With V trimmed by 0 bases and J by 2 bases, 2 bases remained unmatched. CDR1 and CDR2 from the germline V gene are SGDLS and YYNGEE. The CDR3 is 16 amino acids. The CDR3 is CASSVDREAGANVLTF. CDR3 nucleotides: TGTGCCAGCAGCGTAGATCGGGAGGCTGGGGCCAACGTCCTGACTTTC.

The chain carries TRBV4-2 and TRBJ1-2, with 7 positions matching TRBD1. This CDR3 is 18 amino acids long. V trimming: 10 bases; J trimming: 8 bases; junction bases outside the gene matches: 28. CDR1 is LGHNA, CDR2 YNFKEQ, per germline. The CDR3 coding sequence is TGTGCCACCACGGGGGCGGGCACCTGGACAGGCCGGTTGTGGGGCTACACCTTC. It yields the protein CATTGAGTWTGRLWGYTF.

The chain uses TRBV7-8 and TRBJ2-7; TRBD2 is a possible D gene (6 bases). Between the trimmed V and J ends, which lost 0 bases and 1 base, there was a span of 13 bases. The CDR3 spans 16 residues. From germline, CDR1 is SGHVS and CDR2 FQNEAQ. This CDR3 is CASSLALYGGSYEQYF. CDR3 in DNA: TGTGCCAGCAGCTTAGCGCTTTACGGAGGGTCCTACGAGCAGTACTTC.

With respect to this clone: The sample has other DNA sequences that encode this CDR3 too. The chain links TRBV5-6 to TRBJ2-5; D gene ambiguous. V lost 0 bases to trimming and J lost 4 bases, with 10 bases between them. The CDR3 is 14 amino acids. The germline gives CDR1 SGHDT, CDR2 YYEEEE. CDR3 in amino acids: CASSLALGRETQYF. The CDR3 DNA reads TGTGCCAGCAGCTTGGCCTTGGGAAGAGAGACCCAGTACTTC.

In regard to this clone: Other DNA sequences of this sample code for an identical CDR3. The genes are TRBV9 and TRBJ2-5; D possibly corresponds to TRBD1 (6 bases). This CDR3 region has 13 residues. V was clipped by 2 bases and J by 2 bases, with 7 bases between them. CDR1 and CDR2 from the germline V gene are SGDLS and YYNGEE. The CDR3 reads CASSVGQQETQYF. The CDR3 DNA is TGTGCCAGCAGCGTCGGACAGCAAGAGACCCAGTACTTC.

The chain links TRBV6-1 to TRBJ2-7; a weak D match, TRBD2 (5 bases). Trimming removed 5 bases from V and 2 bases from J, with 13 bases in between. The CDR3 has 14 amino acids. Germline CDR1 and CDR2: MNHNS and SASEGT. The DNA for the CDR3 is TGTGCCAGCAGTCCCCTTGAGGGCACCTACGAGCAGTACTTC. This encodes CASSPLEGTYEQYF.

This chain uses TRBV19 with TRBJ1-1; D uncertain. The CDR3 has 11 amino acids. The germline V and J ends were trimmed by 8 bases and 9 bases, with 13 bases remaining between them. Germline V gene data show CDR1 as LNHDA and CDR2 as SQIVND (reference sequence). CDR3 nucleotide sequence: TGTGCCAGTGTTGGCCGGTATAAAGCTTTCTTT. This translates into CASVGRYKAFF.

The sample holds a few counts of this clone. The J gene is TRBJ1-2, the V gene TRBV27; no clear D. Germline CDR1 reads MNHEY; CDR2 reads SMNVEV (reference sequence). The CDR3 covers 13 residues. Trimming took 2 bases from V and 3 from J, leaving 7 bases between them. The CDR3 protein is CASSLTPYYGYTF. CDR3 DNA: TGTGCCAGCAGTTTAACCCCTTACTATGGCTACACCTTC.

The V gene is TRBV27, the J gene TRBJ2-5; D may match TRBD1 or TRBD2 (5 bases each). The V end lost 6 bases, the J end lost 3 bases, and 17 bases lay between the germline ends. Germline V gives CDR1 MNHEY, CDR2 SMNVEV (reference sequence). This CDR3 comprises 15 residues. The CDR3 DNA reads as TGTGCCAGCAGGATAAACTCGGGGCGGGAAGAGACCCAGTACTTC. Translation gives CASRINSGREETQYF.

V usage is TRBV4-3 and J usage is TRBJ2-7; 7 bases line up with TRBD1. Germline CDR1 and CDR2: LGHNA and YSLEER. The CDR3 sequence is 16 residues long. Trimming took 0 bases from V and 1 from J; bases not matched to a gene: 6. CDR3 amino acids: CASSQDPTGASYEQYF. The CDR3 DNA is TGCGCCAGCAGCCAAGATCCTACAGGGGCGTCCTACGAGCAGTACTTC.

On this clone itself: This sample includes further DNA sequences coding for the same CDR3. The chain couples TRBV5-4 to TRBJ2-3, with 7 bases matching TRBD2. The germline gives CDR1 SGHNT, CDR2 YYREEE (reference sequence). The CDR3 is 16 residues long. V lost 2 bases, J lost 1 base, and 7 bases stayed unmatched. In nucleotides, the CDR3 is TGTGCCAGCAGCTTACGGCGGGAGCGGGGCACAGATACGCAGTATTTT. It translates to CASSLRRERGTDTQYF.

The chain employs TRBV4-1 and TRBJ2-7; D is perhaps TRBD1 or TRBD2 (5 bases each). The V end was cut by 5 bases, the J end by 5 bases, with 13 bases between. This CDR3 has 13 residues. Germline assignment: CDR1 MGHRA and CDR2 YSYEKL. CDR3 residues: CASSYVGTNEQYF. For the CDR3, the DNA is TGCGCCAGCAGCTATGTAGGGACGAACGAGCAGTACTTC.

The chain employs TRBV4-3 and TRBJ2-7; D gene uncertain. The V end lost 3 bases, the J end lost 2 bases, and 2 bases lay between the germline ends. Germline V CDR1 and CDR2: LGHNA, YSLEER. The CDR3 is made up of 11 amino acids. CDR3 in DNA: TGCGCCAGCAGCCACGCCTACGAGCAGTACTTC. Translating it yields CASSHAYEQYF.

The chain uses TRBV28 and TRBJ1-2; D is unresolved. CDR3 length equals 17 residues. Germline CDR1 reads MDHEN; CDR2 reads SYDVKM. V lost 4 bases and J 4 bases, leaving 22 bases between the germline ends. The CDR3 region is CASSSTTPIERAYGYTF. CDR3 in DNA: TGTGCCAGCAGTTCCACTACCCCCATCGAACGAGCCTATGGCTACACCTTC.

The chain's CDR3 is CATSRETGNTIYF. CDR3 in DNA: TGTGCCACCAGCAGAGAGACTGGAAACACCATATATTTT. The rearrangement links TRBV15 to TRBJ1-3; D is ambiguous. The V gene lost 0 bases and the J gene lost 2 bases, with 2 bases spanning the gap. The CDR3 runs 13 residues. The germline gives CDR1 LNHNV, CDR2 YYDKDF (reference sequence).

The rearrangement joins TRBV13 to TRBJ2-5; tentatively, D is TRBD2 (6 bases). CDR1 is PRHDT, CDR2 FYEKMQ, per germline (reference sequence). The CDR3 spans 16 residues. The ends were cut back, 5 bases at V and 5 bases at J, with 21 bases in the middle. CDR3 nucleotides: TGTGCCAGCAGCCCCTACCCCCGGGACGCGGGGGAGACCCAGTACTTC. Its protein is CASSPYPRDAGETQYF.

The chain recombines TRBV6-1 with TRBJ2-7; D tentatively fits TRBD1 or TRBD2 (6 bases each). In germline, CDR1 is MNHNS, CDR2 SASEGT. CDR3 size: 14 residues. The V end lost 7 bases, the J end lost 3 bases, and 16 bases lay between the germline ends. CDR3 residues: CASTSAGGGYEQYF. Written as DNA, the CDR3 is TGTGCCAGCACCTCCGCCGGGGGCGGCTACGAGCAGTACTTC.

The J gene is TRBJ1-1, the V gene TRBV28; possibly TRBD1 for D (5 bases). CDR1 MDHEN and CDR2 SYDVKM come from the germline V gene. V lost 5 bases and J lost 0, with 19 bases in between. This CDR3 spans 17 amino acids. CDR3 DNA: TGTGCCAGCAGTGCCTCCGGGACGGATACCATGAACACTGAAGCTTTCTTT. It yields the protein CASSASGTDTMNTEAFF.

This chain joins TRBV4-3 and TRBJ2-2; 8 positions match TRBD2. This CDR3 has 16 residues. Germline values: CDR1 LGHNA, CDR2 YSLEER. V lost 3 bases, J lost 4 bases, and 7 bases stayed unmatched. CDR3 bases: TGCGCCAGCAGCCACCCGGGACTAGTGTCCACCGGGGAGCTGTTTTTT. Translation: CASSHPGLVSTGELFF.

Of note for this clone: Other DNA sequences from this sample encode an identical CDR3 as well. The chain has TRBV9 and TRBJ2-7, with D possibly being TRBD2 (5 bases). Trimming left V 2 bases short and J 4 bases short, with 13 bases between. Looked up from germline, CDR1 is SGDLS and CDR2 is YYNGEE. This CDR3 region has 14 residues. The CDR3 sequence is CASSVTGSPYEQYF. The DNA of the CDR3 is TGTGCCAGCAGCGTCACGGGGAGCCCATACGAGCAGTACTTC. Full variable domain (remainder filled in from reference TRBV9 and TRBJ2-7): DSGVTQTPKHLITATGQRVTLRCSPRSGDLSVYWYQQSLDQGLQFLIQYYNGEERAKGNILERFSAQQFPDLHSELNLSSLELGDSALYFCASSVTGSPYEQYFGPGTRLTVT.

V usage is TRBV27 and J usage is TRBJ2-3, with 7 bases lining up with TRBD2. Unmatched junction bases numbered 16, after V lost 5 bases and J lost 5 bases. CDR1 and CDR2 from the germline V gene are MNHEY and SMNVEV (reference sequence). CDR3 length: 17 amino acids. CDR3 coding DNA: TGTGCCAGCAGTCGACTAGCTGGCCCCTTGGACGAAGATACGCAGTATTTT. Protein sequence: CASSRLAGPLDEDTQYF.

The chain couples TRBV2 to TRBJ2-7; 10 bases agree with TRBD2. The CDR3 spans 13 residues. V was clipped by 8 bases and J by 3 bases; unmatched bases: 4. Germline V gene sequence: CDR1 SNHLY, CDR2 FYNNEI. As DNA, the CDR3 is TGTGCCAGCTCAGGGACTAGCGACTACGAGCAGTACTTC. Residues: CASSGTSDYEQYF.

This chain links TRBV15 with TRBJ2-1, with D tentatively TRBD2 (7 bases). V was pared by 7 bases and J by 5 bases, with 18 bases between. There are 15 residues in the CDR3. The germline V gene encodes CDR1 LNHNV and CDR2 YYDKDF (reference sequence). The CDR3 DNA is TGTGCCACCACTGAGGCACGGGGGGCCAACAATGAGCAGTTCTTC. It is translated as CATTEARGANNEQFF.

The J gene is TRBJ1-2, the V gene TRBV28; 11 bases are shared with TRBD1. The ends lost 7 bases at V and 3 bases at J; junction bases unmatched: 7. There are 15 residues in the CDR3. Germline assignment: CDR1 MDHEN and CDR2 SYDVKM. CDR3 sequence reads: CASTLGQGAYYGYTF. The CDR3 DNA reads TGTGCCAGCACCCTCGGACAGGGGGCTTACTATGGCTACACCTTC.

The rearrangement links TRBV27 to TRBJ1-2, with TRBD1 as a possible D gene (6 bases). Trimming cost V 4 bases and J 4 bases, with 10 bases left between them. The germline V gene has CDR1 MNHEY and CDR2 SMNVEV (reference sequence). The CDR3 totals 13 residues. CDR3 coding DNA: TGTGCCAGCAGTTGGGGGCTCGGCTATGGCTACACCTTC. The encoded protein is CASSWGLGYGYTF.

The CDR3 sequence: CATSRDWGSEETQYF. Written as DNA, the CDR3 is TGTGCCACCAGCAGAGATTGGGGTAGCGAAGAGACCCAGTACTTC. This chain links TRBV15 with TRBJ2-5; tentatively, D is TRBD2 (5 bases). The CDR3 length is 15 residues. V was cut by 0 bases and J by 3 bases, with 11 bases left in between. From germline, CDR1 is LNHNV and CDR2 YYDKDF (reference sequence).

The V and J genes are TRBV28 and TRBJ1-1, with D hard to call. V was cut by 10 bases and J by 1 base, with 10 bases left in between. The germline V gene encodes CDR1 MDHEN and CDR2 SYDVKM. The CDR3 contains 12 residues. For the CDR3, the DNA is TGTGCCACCCAAGCGTCGAACACTGAAGCTTTCTTT. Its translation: CATQASNTEAFF.